The 6 T cell receptor beta chains presented below share a single source sample, sequenced in a study of a mutant IDH1 vaccine in newly diagnosed glioma. Assay: immunoSEQ multiplex PCR; the TCRdb copy retains only in-frame clones and omits some. The repertoire has more than 80,000 clones, 83% of them found once; the top ten carry roughly 7.1%. Time point described: baseline, week 1 (first vaccination visit). Treatment in this sample: pre-vaccination baseline after standard-of-care therapy. Sequenced material: PBMCs, taken from a glioma patient treated with radiotherapy, temozolomide or both. These receptors were taken from a woman in her forties or fifties with glioma.

The sample holds one count of this clone. V is TRBV5-4 and J is TRBJ2-5, with 7 positions matching TRBD1. This CDR3 region has 16 residues. CDR1 is SGHNT and CDR2 is YYREEE in the germline V gene (reference sequence). V gave up 3 bases and J gave up 1 base; unmatched junction bases: 9. The CDR3 loop is CASSSATRGPQETQYF. The CDR3 coding sequence is TGTGCCAGCAGCTCTGCCACAAGGGGGCCCCAAGAGACCCAGTACTTC.

The chain carries TRBV6-1 and TRBJ2-3; 10 bases map to TRBD2. Germline CDR1 reads MNHNS; CDR2 reads SASEGT. The CDR3 spans 15 residues. The V gene end was trimmed by 6 bases and the J gene end by 6 bases; junction bases not matched to a gene: 9. CDR3 nucleotide sequence: TGTGCCAGCAGGAAAGAGCGGGGGGGCGTTGATACGCAGTATTTT. Residues: CASRKERGGVDTQYF.

The rearrangement links TRBV5-1 to TRBJ2-7, with D possibly TRBD2 on 5 matching bases. This CDR3 has 14 residues. The V and J ends lost 5 bases and 2 bases respectively, with 14 bases between them. Germline V gene lookup returns CDR1 SGHRS and CDR2 YFSETQ. The CDR3 nucleotides are TGCGCCAGCAGACCTGAAGGGAGTCCCTACGAGCAGTACTTC. Translated: CASRPEGSPYEQYF.

The J gene is TRBJ1-1, the V gene TRBV7-9; maybe TRBD1 (5 bases). V was trimmed by 0 bases and J by 2 bases, leaving 7 bases between them. CDR1 SEHNR and CDR2 FQNEAQ come from the germline V gene (reference sequence). This CDR3 contains 14 residues. The CDR3, as DNA: TGTGCCAGCAGCTTAGCGGGGGGAAACACTGAAGCTTTCTTT. Residues: CASSLAGGNTEAFF. The full variable domain, its missing parts supplied by reference TRBV7-9 and TRBJ1-1, is DTGVSQNPRHKITKRGQNVTFRCDPISEHNRLYWYRQTLGQGPEFLTYFQNEAQLEKSRLLSDRFSAERPKGSFSTLEIQRTEQGDSAMYLCASSLAGGNTEAFFGQGTRLTVV.

The chain links TRBV7-6 to TRBJ2-7, with 12 bases identical to TRBD2. The CDR3 is 15 amino acids. Per the germline V gene, CDR1 is SGHVS and CDR2 is FNYEAQ. Trimming took 1 base from V and 5 from J; bases not matched to a gene: 3. The CDR3 DNA is TGTGCCAGCAGCTTAGGAAGGACTAGCGGGGACGAGCAGTACTTC. Its protein product is CASSLGRTSGDEQYF.

The chain links TRBV5-8 to TRBJ1-2, with D possibly TRBD1 on 6 matching bases. This CDR3 region has 17 residues. With 4 bases removed from V and 4 bases from J, the gap between germline ends came to 23 bases. CDR1 SGHTS and CDR2 YDEGEE come from the germline V gene. Written as DNA, the CDR3 is TGTGCCAGCAGCCCTGGAGGGGGTGTGAGGTTGTCCTATGGCTACACCTTC. It translates to CASSPGGGVRLSYGYTF.